This TCR beta chain stems from a study of T-cell reconstitution after alpha-beta-depleted transplantation in children. Losses at the gene ends were 11 bases for V and 0 bases for J; bases not matched to a gene: 11. CDR1 is LNHDA, CDR2 SQIVND, per germline (reference sequence). The CDR3 has 15 residues. The authors prepared the TCRbeta library with unique molecular identifiers. TCRdb itself ran the PCR reads through MiXCR, one entry per CDR3 protein. The profile shows about 260,000 distinct CDR3 sequences, around 10% of them singletons. A note on this clonotype: Being one base from a much bigger clone, this may be a read error.

Sequencing used peripheral blood, obtained 180 days after TCRalphabeta/CD19-depleted stem cell transplant. The source of this sequence is a male patient aged 2-10 years who had a stem cell transplant for chronic granulomatous disease, so the T cells may come from the graft donor. This chain uses TRBV19 with TRBJ2-3; TRBD1 matches 7 bases. The CDR3 loop reads CAGTSTGLSTDTQYF. CDR3 DNA: TGTGCCGGTACTTCGACAGGGCTGAGCACAGATACGCAGTATTTT.